The clone carrying this TCR beta chain has only a few counts. What it binds is not known. The CDR3 end is not reached by the read, which stops 3 residues before it; the germline J gene fills it in. These data are taken from a study of T cell clonality in common variable immunodeficiency. CVID and control samples used equivalent genomic DNA input. Sequenced by immunoSEQ multiplex PCR; TCRdb stores in-frame clones only, minus some. The sample shows roughly 23,000 clones, none of them appearing just once. The CDR3 has 15 amino acids. V shed 0 bases, J shed 6 bases, and the junction held 8 bases outside the gene matches. Germline-derived CDR1 and CDR2 are SGHRS and YFSETQ. General observations from the study: Fewer deletions and N-nucleotide insertions were reportedly seen in common variable immunodeficiency TCR beta sequences. Compared with healthy controls, CVID subjects showed increased TCRbeta clonality, mostly in about a third.

The rearrangement uses TRBV5-1 and TRBJ2-7, with 8 nucleotides matching TRBD1. The source material was peripheral blood mononuclear cells. The origin of this receptor is a human donor with common variable immunodeficiency. CDR3 DNA, as far as it was read: TGCGCCAGCAGCTTGGCCGGGACAGGTGCCCGCGAG. Translation: CASSLAGTGARE. The whole CDR3 is CASSLAGTGAREQYF.